Each of the 25 T cell receptor beta chains below was sequenced from the same sample in a study of CD8 T cell repertoires and HIV-1 epitope variants. The table came from immunoSEQ multiplex PCR; TCRdb's copy has only in-frame clones and leaves some out. Among under 100,000 clones listed, roughly four fifths were seen once. Source material: uncultured baseline CD8+ T cells from peripheral blood mononuclear cells (PBMCs). The receptors were sampled from a male donor with HIV.

This clone was observed a single time. V and J are TRBV10-1 and TRBJ1-3; D gene unclear. The germline CDR1 and CDR2 sequences are WNHNN and SYGVQD (reference sequence). With 7 bases removed from V and 0 bases from J, the gap between germline ends came to 13 bases. This CDR3 spans 15 amino acids. Here the CDR3 reads CASKVDPSSGNTIYF. In DNA form, the CDR3 reads TGCGCCAGCAAGGTAGATCCAAGCTCTGGAAACACCATATATTTT.

V gene TRBV9 combines with J gene TRBJ1-6, with D possibly TRBD1 on 6 matching bases. This CDR3 is 15 amino acids long. CDR1 is SGDLS and CDR2 is YYNGEE in the germline V gene. With 3 bases removed from V and 7 bases from J, the gap between germline ends came to 14 bases. Written as DNA, the CDR3 is TGTGCCAGCAGCGAAGGGGGACTACCCAATTCACCCCTCCACTTT. This sequence encodes CASSEGGLPNSPLHF.

The V call is TRBV28, the J call TRBJ2-1, with D tentatively TRBD2 (6 bases). Per germline, CDR1 MDHEN and CDR2 SYDVKM. CDR3 length: 13 amino acids. V gave up 8 bases and J gave up 8 bases, with 16 bases separating them. Here the CDR3 reads CASLTTSKDEQFF. The CDR3 nucleotides are TGTGCCAGCCTGACTACTAGCAAGGATGAGCAGTTCTTC.

The CDR3 sequence is CASSRTGGYQNTEAFF. The CDR3 bases are TGCGCCAGCAGCCGGACAGGGGGCTATCAGAACACTGAAGCTTTCTTT. The rearrangement joins TRBV4-1 to TRBJ1-1, with TRBD1 matching over 11 bases. This CDR3 is built from 16 residues. Germline V gene lookup returns CDR1 MGHRA and CDR2 YSYEKL. The V segment lost 4 bases and the J segment 1 base; nucleotides outside the gene matches: 5.

This clone was found a few times. The chain couples TRBV5-6 to TRBJ2-6; D is undetermined. Germline V CDR1 and CDR2: SGHDT, YYEEEE. The CDR3 is made up of 14 amino acids. Trimming cost V 4 bases and J 2 bases, with 7 bases left between them. CDR3 DNA: TGTGCCAGCAGCCCGAAACCTGGGGCCAACGTCCTGACTTTC. It specifies CASSPKPGANVLTF.

Only a few counts were recorded for this clone. The J gene is TRBJ1-3, the V gene TRBV30, with a weak D call TRBD1 (6 bases). This CDR3 has 15 amino acids. CDR1 and CDR2 (germline): GTSNPN, SVGIG (reference sequence). Trimming shortened V by 2 bases and J by 1 base, and 12 bases separated the two germline ends. The CDR3 is CAWSPYGTSGNTIYF. The CDR3 DNA reads TGTGCCTGGAGTCCATATGGGACATCTGGAAACACCATATATTTT.

This clone has just one count. The V gene is TRBV28, the J gene TRBJ2-7; D tentatively reads TRBD1 or TRBD2 (5 bases each). There are 16 residues in the CDR3. The germline V and J ends were trimmed by 4 bases and 1 base, with 17 bases remaining between them. The V gene's germline CDR1 is MDHEN and CDR2 SYDVKM. The CDR3 bases are TGTGCCAGCAGTTCCCCCACAGGACTGGATTCCTACGAGCAGTACTTC. Amino acid sequence: CASSSPTGLDSYEQYF.

This chain uses TRBV4-3 with TRBJ2-7; 8 positions match TRBD1. CDR1 LGHNA and CDR2 YSLEER come from the germline V gene. The length of the CDR3 is 16 residues. V lost 0 bases to trimming and J lost 6 bases; unmatched junction nucleotides: 10. The CDR3 spells CASSQDLGRGRGEQYF. The CDR3, as DNA: TGCGCCAGCAGCCAAGATCTGGGCAGGGGGCGAGGCGAGCAGTACTTC.

The chain recombines TRBV2 with TRBJ2-1; D gene uncertain. The CDR3 is 13 residues long. V lost 4 bases and J lost 7, with 11 bases in between. Germline CDR1 reads SNHLY; CDR2 reads FYNNEI. The CDR3 DNA follows: TGTGCCAGCAGTGGACGGGCGAAAAATGAGCAGTTCTTC. It yields the protein CASSGRAKNEQFF.

The J gene is TRBJ2-1, the V gene TRBV7-6; no reliable D call. The CDR3 spans 11 residues. The V end lost 7 bases, the J end lost 7 bases, and 8 bases lay between the germline ends. Germline CDR1 is SGHVS and CDR2 is FNYEAQ. The CDR3 bases are TGTGCCAGCACCGTCGCAAATGAGCAGTTCTTC. Its protein is CASTVANEQFF.

This rearrangement joins TRBV21-1 to TRBJ2-7; the table's D call, TRBD2, was not checked against the DNA. TRBV21-1 is marked as a pseudogene. CDR3 size: 15 residues. The CDR3 bases are TGTGCCAGCAGCAAAAAAGCGGGGAACCCCTACGAGCAGTACTTC. Translating it yields CASSKKAGNPYEQYF.

The chain carries TRBV5-5 and TRBJ1-1; tentatively, D is TRBD1 (6 bases). Trimming pared 5 bases from V and 2 bases from J, leaving 10 bases between. In germline, CDR1 is SGHKS, CDR2 YYEKEE (reference sequence). CDR3 size: 13 residues. The chain's CDR3 is CASSWTENTEAFF. Written as DNA, the CDR3 is TGTGCCAGCAGTTGGACAGAAAACACTGAAGCTTTCTTT.

J is TRBJ1-5 and V is TRBV28, with 7 bases that match TRBD1. The CDR3 runs 14 residues. Trimming at V came to 4 bases and at J to 2 bases, leaving 2 bases not matched to a gene. CDR1 and CDR2 (germline): MDHEN, SYDVKM. The CDR3 sequence: CASSSDRGNQPQHF. CDR3 coding DNA: TGTGCCAGCAGTTCCGACAGGGGCAATCAGCCCCAGCATTTT.

The gene calls are TRBV10-1 and TRBJ2-7; D is perhaps TRBD1 (5 bases). V lost 0 bases and J 4 bases, leaving 13 bases between the germline ends. CDR3 length: 15 residues. Germline assignment: CDR1 WNHNN and CDR2 SYGVQD (reference sequence). The CDR3 region is CASSESIQGRYEQYF. CDR3 nucleotide sequence: TGCGCCAGCAGTGAGTCTATCCAGGGTCGATACGAGCAGTACTTC.

The chain carries TRBV5-1 and TRBJ2-3; possibly TRBD1 for D (6 bases). The CDR3 runs to 15 residues. V was trimmed by 1 base and J by 3 bases, leaving 12 bases between them. In germline, CDR1 is SGHRS, CDR2 YFSETQ. The CDR3: CASSLMAQGTDTQYF. The CDR3 bases are TGCGCCAGCAGCTTGATGGCTCAGGGGACAGATACGCAGTATTTT.

This clone was detected once. This chain links TRBV7-2 with TRBJ2-6; 10 bases are shared with TRBD1. Germline assignment: CDR1 SGHTA and CDR2 FQGNSA. After removal of 5 bases from V and 2 bases from J, the junction contained 12 bases not matched to a gene. The CDR3 covers 19 residues. The CDR3 sequence: CASSLMYPGQGTGANVLTF. CDR3 DNA sequence: TGTGCCAGCAGCCTTATGTACCCGGGACAGGGGACTGGGGCCAACGTCCTGACTTTC.

The V gene is TRBV28, the J gene TRBJ2-7; perhaps TRBD2 as D (6 bases). Germline V CDR1 and CDR2: MDHEN, SYDVKM. Trimming stripped 3 bases from V and 5 bases from J, with 8 bases between. The CDR3 length is 12 residues. CDR3 region: CASSLRGDEQYF. The CDR3 nucleotides are TGTGCCAGCAGTTTGCGGGGCGACGAGCAGTACTTC.

The chain recombines TRBV9 with TRBJ1-6, with no clear D. The V gene lost 1 base and the J gene lost 8 bases, with 4 bases spanning the gap. The CDR3 length is 12 residues. Germline loops: CDR1 SGDLS, CDR2 YYNGEE. CDR3 in DNA: TGTGCCAGCAGCGTAATCGATTCACCCCTCCACTTT. This translates into CASSVIDSPLHF.

The chain combines TRBV5-4 with TRBJ2-7; TRBD2 matches 9 bases. Per the germline V gene, CDR1 is SGHNT and CDR2 is YYREEE (reference sequence). Trimming took 4 bases from V and 3 from J; bases not matched to a gene: 5. This CDR3 has 14 residues. CDR3 coding DNA: TGTGCCAGCAGCGGTAAGCGGGGGGACTACGAGCAGTACTTC. As protein: CASSGKRGDYEQYF.

V usage is TRBV7-9 and J usage is TRBJ2-7; 13 nucleotides match TRBD2. Trimming at V came to 5 bases and at J to 0 bases, leaving 7 bases not matched to a gene. CDR3 size: 17 residues. The germline V gene encodes CDR1 SEHNR and CDR2 FQNEAQ (reference sequence). DNA for the CDR3: TGTGCCAGCAGCCCCGGGACTAGCGGGGTATACTCCTACGAGCAGTACTTC. It encodes CASSPGTSGVYSYEQYF.

The chain recombines TRBV28 with TRBJ2-5, with D possibly being TRBD1 (5 bases). This CDR3 comprises 14 residues. Looked up from germline, CDR1 is MDHEN and CDR2 is SYDVKM. V shed 3 bases and J shed 4 bases, with 12 bases lying between them. DNA of the CDR3: TGTGCCAGCAGTTTCCCGCAGGGCCCAGAGACCCAGTACTTC. It translates to CASSFPQGPETQYF. Looking up the rest from reference TRBV28 and TRBJ2-5 gives the full variable domain: DVKVTQSSRYLVKRTGEKVFLECVQDMDHENMFWYRQDPGLGLRLIYFSYDVKMKEKGDIPEGYSVSREKKERFSLILESASTNQTSMYLCASSFPQGPETQYFGPGTRLLVL.

The chain joins TRBV5-1 to TRBJ2-7; TRBD2 matches at 13 bases. Germline CDR1 and CDR2: SGHRS and YFSETQ. This CDR3 is 15 amino acids long. Trimming cost V 0 bases and J 6 bases; bases outside gene matches: 3. This CDR3 is CASSLGTSGSGEQYF. The CDR3 DNA reads TGCGCCAGCAGCTTGGGGACTAGCGGGAGTGGCGAGCAGTACTTC.

This chain connects TRBV27 to TRBJ2-1, with TRBD2 as a possible D gene (6 bases). From germline, CDR1 is MNHEY and CDR2 SMNVEV (reference sequence). Trimming took 2 bases from V and 0 from J, leaving 11 bases between them. The CDR3 contains 16 residues. The CDR3 nucleotides are TGTGCCAGCAGTTTACTAGCGCTCAGCTCCTACAATGAGCAGTTCTTC. Its translation: CASSLLALSSYNEQFF.

This clone was observed a single time. The V call is TRBV28, the J call TRBJ2-3; D is possibly TRBD1 (5 bases). Trimming cost V 1 base and J 5 bases, with 13 bases left between them. This CDR3 comprises 15 residues. Germline V lookup: CDR1 MDHEN, CDR2 SYDVKM. In DNA form, the CDR3 reads TGTGCCAGCAGTTTATCGAAGGGGCGGTTAGATACGCAGTATTTT. Its protein product is CASSLSKGRLDTQYF.

This chain links TRBV9 with TRBJ1-3, with a tentative D call TRBD1 (6 bases). Between the trimmed V and J ends, which lost 3 bases and 4 bases, there was a span of 14 bases. The germline V gene encodes CDR1 SGDLS and CDR2 YYNGEE. The CDR3 is 15 amino acids. DNA of the CDR3: TGTGCCAGCAGCGCACAACAGGGTGCAGGAAACACCATATATTTT. As protein: CASSAQQGAGNTIYF.